Sequencing of this T cell receptor (beta chain) was carried out in a study of CD8 T cells in ankylosing spondylitis. Broader study findings: Blood from ankylosing spondylitis patients appeared to carry a characteristic eight-variant TCR beta motif.

V shed 6 bases and J 4 bases; nucleotides not matched to a gene: 9. CDR3 length: 16 amino acids. This clonotype showed up just a few times. The antigen remains unidentified. In TCRdb, the 5' RACE reads were re-called with MiXCR into one record per CDR3 protein. The data show under 850,000 distinct CDR3 sequences, with about 20% seen just once and under 20% held by the top ten. Sequenced input: blood, either unsorted or a sorted T cell fraction (not recorded which). This sequence was found in a male donor with ankylosing spondylitis. The V and J genes are TRBV12-3 or TRBV12-4 and TRBJ2-2; 9 bases agree with TRBD2. In DNA form, the CDR3 reads TGTGCCAGCAGCAAAGCTAGCGGGGCGGGCACCGGGGAGCTGTTTTTT. It encodes CASSKASGAGTGELFF.